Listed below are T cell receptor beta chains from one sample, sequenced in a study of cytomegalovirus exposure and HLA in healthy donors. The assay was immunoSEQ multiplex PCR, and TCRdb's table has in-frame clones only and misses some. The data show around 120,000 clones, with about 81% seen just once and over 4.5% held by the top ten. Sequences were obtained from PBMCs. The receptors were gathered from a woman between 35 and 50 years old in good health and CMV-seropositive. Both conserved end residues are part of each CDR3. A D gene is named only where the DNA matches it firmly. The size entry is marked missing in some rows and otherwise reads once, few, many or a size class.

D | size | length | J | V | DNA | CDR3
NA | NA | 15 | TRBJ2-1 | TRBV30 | TGTGCCTGGACCAAAACGGCGGGGATATACAATGAGCAGTTCTTC | CAWTKTAGIYNEQFF
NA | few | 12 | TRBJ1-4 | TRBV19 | TGTGCCAGTATTGGGAGAAATGAAAAACTGTTTTTT | CASIGRNEKLFF
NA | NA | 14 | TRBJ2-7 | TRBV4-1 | TGCGCCAGCAGCCAGACACGACAGGCATACGAGCAGTACTTC | CASSQTRQAYEQYF
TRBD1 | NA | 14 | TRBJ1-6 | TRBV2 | TGTGCCAGCATTGCCGGGACAGGGACCTCACCCCTCCACTTT | CASIAGTGTSPLHF
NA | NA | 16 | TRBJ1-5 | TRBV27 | TGTGCCAGCAGTATCACGGGGACATCCTCAGGCCTGCCCCAGCATTTT | CASSITGTSSGLPQHF
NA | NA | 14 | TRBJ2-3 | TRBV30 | TGTGCCTGGAGTCAGCAGGGTGGCACAGATACGCAGTATTTT | CAWSQQGGTDTQYF
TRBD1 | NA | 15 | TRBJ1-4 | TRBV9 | TGTGCCAGCAGCGCCGGGGACAGGGGGGAAGAAAAACTGTTTTTT | CASSAGDRGEEKLFF
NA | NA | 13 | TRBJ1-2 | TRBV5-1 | TGCGCCAGCAGCCAGACAGGAGGTGATGGCTACACCTTC | CASSQTGGDGYTF
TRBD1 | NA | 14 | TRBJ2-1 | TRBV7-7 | TGTGCTAGCAGCACCGGACAGGGGAACAATGAGCAGTTCTTC | CASSTGQGNNEQFF
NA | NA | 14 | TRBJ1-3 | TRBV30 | TGTGCCTGGAGTGTATCGGGGGATGGAAACACCATATATTTT | CAWSVSGDGNTIYF
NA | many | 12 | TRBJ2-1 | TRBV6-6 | TGTGCCAGCAGTCGCCCCCGGAATGAGCAGTTCTTC | CASSRPRNEQFF
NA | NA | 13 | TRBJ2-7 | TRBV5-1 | TGCGCCAGCAGCTTCCAGGGTACCTACGAGCAGTACTTC | CASSFQGTYEQYF
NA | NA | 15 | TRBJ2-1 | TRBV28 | TGTGCCAGCAGTAGTTATGGACAGAATTACAATGAGCAGTTCTTC | CASSSYGQNYNEQFF
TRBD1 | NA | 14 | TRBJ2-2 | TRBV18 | TGTGCCAGCTCACAAACAGGGGATCGCGGGGAGCTGTTTTTT | CASSQTGDRGELFF
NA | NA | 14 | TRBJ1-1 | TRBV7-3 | TGTGCCAGCAGCTCAATGACCCCGGGCACTGAAGCTTTCTTT | CASSSMTPGTEAFF
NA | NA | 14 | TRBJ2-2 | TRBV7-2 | TGTGCCAGCAGCTGGGGACAGAACACCGGGGAGCTGTTTTTT | CASSWGQNTGELFF
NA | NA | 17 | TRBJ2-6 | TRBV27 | TGTGCCAGCAGTTTGTTTACCGGAGGGTCTGGGGCCAACGTCCTGACTTTC | CASSLFTGGSGANVLTF
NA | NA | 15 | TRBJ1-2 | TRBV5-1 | TGCGCCAGCAGCTTGGATGGCAGCAGGTCCTATGGCTACACCTTC | CASSLDGSRSYGYTF
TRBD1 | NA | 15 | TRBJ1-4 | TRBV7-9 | TGTGCCAGCACCACGGGACAGGGGCCCTCTGAAAAACTGTTTTTT | CASTTGQGPSEKLFF
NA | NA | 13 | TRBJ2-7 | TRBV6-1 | TGTGCCAGCAGTGCACAGGTAGCCTACGAGCAGTACTTC | CASSAQVAYEQYF
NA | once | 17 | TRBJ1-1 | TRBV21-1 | TGTGCCAGCAGCTCACGACAGGCCTTTCCGGGGAACACTGAAGCTTTCTTT | CASSSRQAFPGNTEAFF
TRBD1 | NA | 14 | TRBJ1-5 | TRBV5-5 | TGTGCCAGCAGCCCTCGGACAGGGCGCCAGCCCCAGCATTTT | CASSPRTGRQPQHF
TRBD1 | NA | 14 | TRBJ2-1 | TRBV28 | TGTGCCAGCAGTTACCCGGGACAGAGCAATGAGCAGTTCTTC | CASSYPGQSNEQFF
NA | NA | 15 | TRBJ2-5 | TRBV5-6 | TGTGCCAGCAGCTTGATAGGGAGGGGGCAAGAGACCCAGTACTTC | CASSLIGRGQETQYF
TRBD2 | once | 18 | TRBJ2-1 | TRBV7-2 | TGTGCCAGCAGCTTCGGGACTAGCGGGAGTGCAGTCAGGAATGAGCAGTTCTTC | CASSFGTSGSAVRNEQFF
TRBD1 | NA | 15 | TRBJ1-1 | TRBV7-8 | TGTGCCAGCAGCTTAGCCAACAACAGGGGGACTGAAGCTTTCTTT | CASSLANNRGTEAFF
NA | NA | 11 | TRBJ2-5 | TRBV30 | TGTGCCTGGAGACAGGGAGAGACCCAGTACTTC | CAWRQGETQYF
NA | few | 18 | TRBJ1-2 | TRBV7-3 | TGTGCCAGCAGCCTAGGGGCAGGGGAGTTTGGTTCTAACTATGGCTACACCTTC | CASSLGAGEFGSNYGYTF
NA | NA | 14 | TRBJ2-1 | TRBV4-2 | TGTGCCAGCAGCCAAGGGGGGCCCCCCAATGAGCAGTTCTTC | CASSQGGPPNEQFF
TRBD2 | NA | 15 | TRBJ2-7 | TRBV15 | TGTGCCACCAGCAGAGGGAAGGGCGGGAGTTACGAGCAGTACTTC | CATSRGKGGSYEQYF
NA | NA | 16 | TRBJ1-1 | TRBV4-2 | TGTGCCAGCAGCCAACCGGGGGGAGGGGGGTACACTGAAGCTTTCTTT | CASSQPGGGGYTEAFF
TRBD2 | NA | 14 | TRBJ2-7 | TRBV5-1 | TGCGCCAGCAGTAGAACTAGCGGGAACTACGAGCAGTACTTC | CASSRTSGNYEQYF
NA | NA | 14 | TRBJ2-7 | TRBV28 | TGTGCCAGCAGTTTACCAGACAGTGCCTACGAGCAGTACTTC | CASSLPDSAYEQYF